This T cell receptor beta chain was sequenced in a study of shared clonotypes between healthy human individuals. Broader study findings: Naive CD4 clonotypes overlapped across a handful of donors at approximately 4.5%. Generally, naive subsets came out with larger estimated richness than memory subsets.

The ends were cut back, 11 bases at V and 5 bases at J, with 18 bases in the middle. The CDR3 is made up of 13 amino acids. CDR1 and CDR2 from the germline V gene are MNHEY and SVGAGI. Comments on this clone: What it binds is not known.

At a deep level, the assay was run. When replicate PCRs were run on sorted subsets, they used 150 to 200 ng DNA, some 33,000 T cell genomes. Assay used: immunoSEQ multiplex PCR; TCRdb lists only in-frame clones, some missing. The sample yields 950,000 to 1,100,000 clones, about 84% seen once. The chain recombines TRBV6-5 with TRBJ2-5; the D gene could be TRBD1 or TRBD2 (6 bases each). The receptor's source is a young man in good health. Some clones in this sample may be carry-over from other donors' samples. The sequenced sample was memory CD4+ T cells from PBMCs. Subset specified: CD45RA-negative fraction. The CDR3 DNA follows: TGTGCCGGCTCGAGGGGGGACCGGGAGACCCAGTACTTC. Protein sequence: CAGSRGDRETQYF.